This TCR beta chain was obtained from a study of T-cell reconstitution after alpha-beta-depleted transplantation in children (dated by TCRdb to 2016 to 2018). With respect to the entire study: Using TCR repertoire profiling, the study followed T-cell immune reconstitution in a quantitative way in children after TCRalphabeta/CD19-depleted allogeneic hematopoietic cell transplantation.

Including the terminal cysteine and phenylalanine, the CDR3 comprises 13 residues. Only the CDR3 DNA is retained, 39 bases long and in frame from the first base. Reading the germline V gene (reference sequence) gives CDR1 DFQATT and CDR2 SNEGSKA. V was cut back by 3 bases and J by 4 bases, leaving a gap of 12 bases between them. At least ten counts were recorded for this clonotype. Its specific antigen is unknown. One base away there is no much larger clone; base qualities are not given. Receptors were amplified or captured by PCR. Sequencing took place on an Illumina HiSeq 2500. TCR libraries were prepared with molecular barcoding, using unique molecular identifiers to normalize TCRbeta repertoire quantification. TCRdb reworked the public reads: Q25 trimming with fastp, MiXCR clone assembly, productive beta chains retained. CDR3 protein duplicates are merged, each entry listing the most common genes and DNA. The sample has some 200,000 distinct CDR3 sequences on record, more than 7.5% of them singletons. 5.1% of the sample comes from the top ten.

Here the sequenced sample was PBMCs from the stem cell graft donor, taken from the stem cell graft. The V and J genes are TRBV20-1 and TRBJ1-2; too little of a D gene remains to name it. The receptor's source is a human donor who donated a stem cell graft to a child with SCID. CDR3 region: CSARPAVGYGYTF. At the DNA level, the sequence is TGCAGTGCTAGGCCAGCCGTGGGCTATGGCTACACCTTC.